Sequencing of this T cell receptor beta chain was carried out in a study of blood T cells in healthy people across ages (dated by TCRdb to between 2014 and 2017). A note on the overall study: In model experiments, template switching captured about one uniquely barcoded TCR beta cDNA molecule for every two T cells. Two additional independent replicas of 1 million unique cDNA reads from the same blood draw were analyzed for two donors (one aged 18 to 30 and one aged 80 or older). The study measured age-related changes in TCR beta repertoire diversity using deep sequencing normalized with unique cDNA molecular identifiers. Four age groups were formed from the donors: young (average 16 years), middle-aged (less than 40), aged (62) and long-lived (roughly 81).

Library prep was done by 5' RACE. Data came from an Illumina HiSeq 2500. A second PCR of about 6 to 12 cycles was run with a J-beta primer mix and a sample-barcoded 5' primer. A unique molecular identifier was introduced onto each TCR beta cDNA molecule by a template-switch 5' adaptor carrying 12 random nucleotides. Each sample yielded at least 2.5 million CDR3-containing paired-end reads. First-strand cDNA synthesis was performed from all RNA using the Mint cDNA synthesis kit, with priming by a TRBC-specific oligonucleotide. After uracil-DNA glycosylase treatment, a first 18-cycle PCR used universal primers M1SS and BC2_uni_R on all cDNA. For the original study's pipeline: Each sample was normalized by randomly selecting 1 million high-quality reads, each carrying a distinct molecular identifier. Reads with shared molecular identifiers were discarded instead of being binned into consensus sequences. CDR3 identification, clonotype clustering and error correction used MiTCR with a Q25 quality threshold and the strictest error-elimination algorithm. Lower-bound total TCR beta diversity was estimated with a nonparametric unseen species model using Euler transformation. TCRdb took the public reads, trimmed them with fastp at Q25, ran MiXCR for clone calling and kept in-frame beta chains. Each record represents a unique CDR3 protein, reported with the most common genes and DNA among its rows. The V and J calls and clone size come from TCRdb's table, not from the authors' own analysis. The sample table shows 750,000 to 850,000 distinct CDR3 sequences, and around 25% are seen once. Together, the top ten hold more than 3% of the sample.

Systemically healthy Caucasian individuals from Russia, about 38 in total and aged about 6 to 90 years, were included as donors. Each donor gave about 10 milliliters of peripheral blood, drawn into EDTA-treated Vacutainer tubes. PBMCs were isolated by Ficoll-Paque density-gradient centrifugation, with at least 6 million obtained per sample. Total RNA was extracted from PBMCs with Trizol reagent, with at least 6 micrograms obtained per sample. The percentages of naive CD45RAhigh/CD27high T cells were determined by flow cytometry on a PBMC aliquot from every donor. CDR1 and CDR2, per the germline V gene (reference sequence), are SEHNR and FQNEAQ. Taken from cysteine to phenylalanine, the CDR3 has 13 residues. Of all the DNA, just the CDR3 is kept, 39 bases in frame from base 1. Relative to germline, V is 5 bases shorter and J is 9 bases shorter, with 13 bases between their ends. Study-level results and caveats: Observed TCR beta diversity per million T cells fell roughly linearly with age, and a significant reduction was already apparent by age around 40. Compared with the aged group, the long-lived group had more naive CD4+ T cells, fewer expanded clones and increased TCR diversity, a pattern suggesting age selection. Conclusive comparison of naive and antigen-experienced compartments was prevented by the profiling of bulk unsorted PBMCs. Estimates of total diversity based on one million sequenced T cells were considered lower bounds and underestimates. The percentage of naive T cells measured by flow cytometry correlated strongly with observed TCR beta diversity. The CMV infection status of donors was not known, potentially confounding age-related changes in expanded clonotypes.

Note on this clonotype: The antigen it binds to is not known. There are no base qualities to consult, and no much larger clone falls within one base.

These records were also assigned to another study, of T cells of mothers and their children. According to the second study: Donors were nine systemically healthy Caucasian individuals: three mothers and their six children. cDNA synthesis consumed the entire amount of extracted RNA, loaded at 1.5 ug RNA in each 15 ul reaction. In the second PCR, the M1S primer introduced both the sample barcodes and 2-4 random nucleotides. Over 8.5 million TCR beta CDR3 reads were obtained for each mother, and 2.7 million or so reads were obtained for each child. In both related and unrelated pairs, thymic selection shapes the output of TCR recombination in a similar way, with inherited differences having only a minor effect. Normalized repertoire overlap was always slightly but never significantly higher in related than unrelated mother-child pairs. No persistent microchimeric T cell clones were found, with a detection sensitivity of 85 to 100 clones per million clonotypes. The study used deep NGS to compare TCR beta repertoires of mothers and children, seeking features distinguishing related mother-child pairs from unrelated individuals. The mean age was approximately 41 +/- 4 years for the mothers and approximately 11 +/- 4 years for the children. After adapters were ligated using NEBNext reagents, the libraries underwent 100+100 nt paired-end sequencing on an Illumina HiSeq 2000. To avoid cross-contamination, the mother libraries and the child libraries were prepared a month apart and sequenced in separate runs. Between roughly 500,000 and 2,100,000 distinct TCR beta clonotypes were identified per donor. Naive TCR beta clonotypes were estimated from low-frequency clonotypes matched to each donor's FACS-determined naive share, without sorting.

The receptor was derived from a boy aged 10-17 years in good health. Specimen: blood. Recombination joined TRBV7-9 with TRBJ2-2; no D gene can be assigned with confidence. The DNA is TGTGCCAGCAGCCCGCGGACCGGGCGGGAGCTGTTTTTT. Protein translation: CASSPRTGRELFF.